This T cell receptor beta chain was captured in a study of blood T cell repertoires in COVID-19. The J segment lost 1 base and the V segment lost 10 bases, leaving 7 bases of the junction unmatched. The CDR3 is made up of 14 amino acids. In germline, CDR1 is MNHEY, CDR2 SMNVEV (reference sequence). Authors' data handling: Reference gene primer amplification yielded estimated nucleated cell counts. Clones were read by immunoSEQ multiplex PCR, and TCRdb kept only the in-frame ones, dropping some. V and J calls and clone size come straight from that table; D and trimming were deduced from the DNA. The sample contains approximately 200,000 clones, 70% to 90% of which appear only once.

Sequenced: peripheral blood. The V and J genes are TRBV27 and TRBJ2-5; 9 bases map to TRBD1. The sequence was collected from a man between 65 and 85 years old with active or convalescent COVID-19. The CDR3, as DNA: TGTGCCACCCTAGACAGGGGGGGCCAAGAGACCCAGTACTTC. Protein product: CATLDRGGQETQYF.